The rows below give T cell receptor beta chains drawn from one sample of a study of early T cells in non-severe SARS-CoV-2 infection. Each CDR3 protein is one row after TCRdb ran MiXCR on the 5' RACE reads. The data contain more than 80,000 distinct CDR3 sequences, about 15% of them seen just once; the ten biggest clones take up 6.5% to 8.5%. The sequenced sample consisted of whole blood. The receptor source for this set is an adult who was a healthcare worker with PCR-confirmed SARS-CoV-2 infection or an uninfected control (not recorded which). Each CDR3 is given with its conserved first and last residue. Each record gives: clone size, D gene, J gene, V gene, CDR3 protein. D genes are given only for firm matches. Clone size is given for some rows only: seen once, a few or many times, or a class if the clone is expanded.

-	-	TRBJ2-7	TRBV18	CASSQDGLYIEQYF
-	TRBD1	TRBJ2-7	TRBV11-2	CASSPGTGLHEQYF
few	TRBD1	TRBJ1-3	TRBV12-3/TRBV12-4	CASWPLSAGTGVDRGNTIYF
few	TRBD1	TRBJ2-2	TRBV19	CASSIVTGTGPGELFF
few	TRBD2	TRBJ2-1	TRBV6-5	CASSPAWAGGYNEQFF
few	-	TRBJ2-1	TRBV29-1	CSVEDLRSSYNEQFF
-	-	TRBJ2-6	TRBV6-5	CATKGDFSGANVLTF
-	TRBD2	TRBJ2-3	TRBV6-6	CASSSSGLAGEIDTQYF
few	TRBD2	TRBJ2-7	TRBV6-5	CASSRSGRTGEQYF
many	-	TRBJ2-2	TRBV7-8	CASSLEFNGFRELFF
many	-	TRBJ2-7	TRBV6-2/TRBV6-3	CASSYTRTAYEQYF
-	-	TRBJ2-2	TRBV5-1	CASSSRVGTGELFF